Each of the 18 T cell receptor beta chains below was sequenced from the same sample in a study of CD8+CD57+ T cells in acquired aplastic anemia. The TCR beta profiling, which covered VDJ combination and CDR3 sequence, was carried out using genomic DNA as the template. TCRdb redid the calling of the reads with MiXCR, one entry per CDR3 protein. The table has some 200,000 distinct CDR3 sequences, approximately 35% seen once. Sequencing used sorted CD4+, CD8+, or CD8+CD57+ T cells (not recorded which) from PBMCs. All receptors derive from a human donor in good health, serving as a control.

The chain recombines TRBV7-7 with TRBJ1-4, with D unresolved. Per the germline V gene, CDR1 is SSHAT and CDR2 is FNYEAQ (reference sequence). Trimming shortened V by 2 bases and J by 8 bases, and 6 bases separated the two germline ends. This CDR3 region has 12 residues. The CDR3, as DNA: TGTGCCAGCAGCTTAAGAAAGGAAAAACTGTTTTTT. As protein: CASSLRKEKLFF.

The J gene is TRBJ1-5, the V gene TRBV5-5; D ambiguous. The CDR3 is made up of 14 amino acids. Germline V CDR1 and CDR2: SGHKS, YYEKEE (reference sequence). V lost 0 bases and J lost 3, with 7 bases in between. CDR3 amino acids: CASSLDTSNQPQHF. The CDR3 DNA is TGTGCCAGCAGCTTGGACACCTCCAATCAGCCCCAGCATTTT.

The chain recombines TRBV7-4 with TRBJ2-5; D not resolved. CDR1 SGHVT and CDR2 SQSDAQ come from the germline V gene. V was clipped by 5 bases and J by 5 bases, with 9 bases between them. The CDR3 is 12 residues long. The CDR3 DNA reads TGTGCCAGCAGCCTCTGGTGGGAGACCCAGTACTTC. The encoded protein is CASSLWWETQYF.

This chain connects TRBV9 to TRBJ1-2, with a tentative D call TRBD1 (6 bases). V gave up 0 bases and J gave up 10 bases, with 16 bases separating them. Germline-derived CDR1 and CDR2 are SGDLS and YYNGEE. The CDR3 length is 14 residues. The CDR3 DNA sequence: TGTGCCAGCAGCGTAGGGCTGGACAGCTATATCTACACCTTC. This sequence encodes CASSVGLDSYIYTF.

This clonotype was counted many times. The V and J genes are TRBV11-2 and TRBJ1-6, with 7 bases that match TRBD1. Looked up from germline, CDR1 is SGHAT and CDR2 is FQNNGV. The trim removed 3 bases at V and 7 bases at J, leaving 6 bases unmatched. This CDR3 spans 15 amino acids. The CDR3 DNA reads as TGTGCCAGCAGCTTCCAGACAGGGACCAATTCACCCCTCCACTTT. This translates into CASSFQTGTNSPLHF.

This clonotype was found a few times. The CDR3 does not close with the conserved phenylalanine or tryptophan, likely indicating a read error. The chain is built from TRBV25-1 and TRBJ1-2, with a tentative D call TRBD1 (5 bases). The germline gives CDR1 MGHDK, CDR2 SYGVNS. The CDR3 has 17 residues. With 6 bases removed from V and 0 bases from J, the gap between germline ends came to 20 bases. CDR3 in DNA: TGTGCCAGCAGCTTAGGCCTGGGGGGACTCGCTAACTATGGCTACACCCTC. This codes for CASSLGLGGLANYGYTL.

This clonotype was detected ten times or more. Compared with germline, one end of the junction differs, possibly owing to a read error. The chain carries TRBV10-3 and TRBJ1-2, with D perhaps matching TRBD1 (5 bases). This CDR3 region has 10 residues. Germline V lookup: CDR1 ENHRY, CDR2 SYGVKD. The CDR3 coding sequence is TGTGCCATCAGTGGCTCCAGGGTTGAATTC. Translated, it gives CAISGSRVEF.

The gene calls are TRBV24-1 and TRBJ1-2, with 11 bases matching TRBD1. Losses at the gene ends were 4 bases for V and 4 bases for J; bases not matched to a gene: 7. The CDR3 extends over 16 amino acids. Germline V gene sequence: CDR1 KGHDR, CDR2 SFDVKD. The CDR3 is CATSDHAGTGGYGYTF. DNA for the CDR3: TGTGCCACCAGTGACCATGCCGGGACAGGGGGCTATGGCTACACCTTC.

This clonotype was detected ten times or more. The DNA for the CDR3 is TGCAGTGCTAGCCAAACCACGACAGATACGCAGTATTTT. Translation: CSASQTTTDTQYF. The chain carries TRBV20-1 and TRBJ2-3; D unclear. The CDR3 has 13 amino acids. With 3 bases removed from V and 3 bases from J, the gap between germline ends came to 10 bases. Germline CDR1 is DFQATT and CDR2 is SNEGSKA (reference sequence).

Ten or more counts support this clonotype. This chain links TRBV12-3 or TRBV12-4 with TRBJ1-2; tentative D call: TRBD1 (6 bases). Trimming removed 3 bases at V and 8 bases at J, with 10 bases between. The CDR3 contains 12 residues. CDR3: CASSFQGQGYTF. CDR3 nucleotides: TGTGCCAGCAGTTTCCAGGGGCAGGGCTACACCTTC.

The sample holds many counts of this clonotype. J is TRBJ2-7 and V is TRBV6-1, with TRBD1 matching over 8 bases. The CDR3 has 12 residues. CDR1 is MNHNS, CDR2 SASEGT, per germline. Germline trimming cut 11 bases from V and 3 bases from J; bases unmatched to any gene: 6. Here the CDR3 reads CASRQGNYEQYF. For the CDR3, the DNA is TGTGCCTCCCGACAGGGGAACTACGAGCAGTACTTC.

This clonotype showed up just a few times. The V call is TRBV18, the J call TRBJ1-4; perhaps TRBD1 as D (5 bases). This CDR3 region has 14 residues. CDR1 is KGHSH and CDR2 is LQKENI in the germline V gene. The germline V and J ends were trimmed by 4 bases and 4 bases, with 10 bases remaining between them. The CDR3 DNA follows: TGTGCCAGCTCACTCTTCAGGGATAATGAAAAACTGTTTTTT. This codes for CASSLFRDNEKLFF.

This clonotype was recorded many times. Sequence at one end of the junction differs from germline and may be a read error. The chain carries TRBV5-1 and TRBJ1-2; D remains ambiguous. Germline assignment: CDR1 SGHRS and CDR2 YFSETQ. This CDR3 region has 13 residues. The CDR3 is CASSLDPNYGYTF. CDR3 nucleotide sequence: TGTGCCAGCAGCTTAGACCCTAACTATGGCTACACCTTC.

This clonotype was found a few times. The CDR3 protein is CASSLYGRPWEKLFF. CDR3 sequence (DNA): TGTGCCAGCAGCTTATATGGACGCCCTTGGGAAAAACTGTTTTTT. The chain has TRBV6-1 and TRBJ1-4; D gene ambiguous. The CDR3 contains 15 residues. The V gene lost 6 bases and the J gene lost 8 bases, with 19 bases spanning the gap. Germline V CDR1 and CDR2: MNHNS, SASEGT.

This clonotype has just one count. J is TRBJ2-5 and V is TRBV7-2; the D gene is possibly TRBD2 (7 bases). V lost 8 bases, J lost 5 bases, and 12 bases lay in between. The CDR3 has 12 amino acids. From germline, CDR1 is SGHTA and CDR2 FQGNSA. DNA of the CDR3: TGTGCCAGCGGGGGGGCGCACGAGACCCAGTACTTC. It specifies CASGGAHETQYF.

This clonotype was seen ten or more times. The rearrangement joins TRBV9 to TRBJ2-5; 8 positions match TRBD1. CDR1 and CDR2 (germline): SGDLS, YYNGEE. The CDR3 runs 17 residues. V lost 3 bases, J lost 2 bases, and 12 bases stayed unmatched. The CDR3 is CASSAAIMGTGQETQYF. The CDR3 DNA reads TGTGCCAGCAGCGCCGCCATAATGGGGACAGGTCAAGAGACCCAGTACTTC.

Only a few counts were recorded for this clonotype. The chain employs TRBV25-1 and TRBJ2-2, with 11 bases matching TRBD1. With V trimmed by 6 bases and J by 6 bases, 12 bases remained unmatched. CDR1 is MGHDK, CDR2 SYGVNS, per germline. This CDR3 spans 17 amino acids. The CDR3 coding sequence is TGTGCCAGCAGCCTGCGACGCGGGACAGGGGGATCCGGGGAGCTGTTTTTT. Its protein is CASSLRRGTGGSGELFF.

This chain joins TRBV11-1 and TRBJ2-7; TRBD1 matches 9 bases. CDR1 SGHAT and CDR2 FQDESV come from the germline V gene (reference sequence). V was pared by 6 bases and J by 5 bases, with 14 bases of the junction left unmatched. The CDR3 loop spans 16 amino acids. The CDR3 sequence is CASSHSTGQGRDEQYF. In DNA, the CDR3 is TGTGCCAGCAGTCATTCAACGGGACAGGGCCGTGACGAGCAGTACTTC.